Listed here is a single TCR beta chain. The sample is drawn from a study of blood T cell repertoires in COVID-19. Study background: COVID-19 samples, acute and convalescent, were from the United States, Italy and Spain. PBMCs, B-cell-depleted T cells, or T cells were the source of the cDNA or gDNA that made up the material.

Source study methods: By means of reference gene primer amplification, nucleated cell counts were estimated. Profiling relied on immunoSEQ multiplex PCR, and the TCRdb table lists in-frame clones only, not all of them. That table is the source of V, J and clone size, and D and trimming were worked out from the DNA. The table records more than 45,000 clones, 85% to 90% of them present only once. The CDR3 runs 15 residues. Germline loops: CDR1 SGDLS, CDR2 YYNGEE. The V gene end was trimmed by 4 bases and the J gene end by 7 bases; junction bases not matched to a gene: 6. Sequenced sample: peripheral blood. The clonotype originates from a man between 65 and 80 years old with acute or convalescent COVID-19. This chain links TRBV9 with TRBJ2-3, with 13 bases identical to TRBD2. The DNA of the CDR3 is TGTGCCAGCAGCCCAGGACTAGCGGGAGCACATACGCAGTATTTT. Its translation: CASSPGLAGAHTQYF. Drawing the rest from reference TRBV9 and TRBJ2-3, the complete variable domain is DSGVTQTPKHLITATGQRVTLRCSPRSGDLSVYWYQQSLDQGLQFLIQYYNGEERAKGNILERFSAQQFPDLHSELNLSSLELGDSALYFCASSPGLAGAHTQYFGPGTRLTVL.